The source of this TCR beta chain is a study of siplizumab effects on memory and regulatory T cells. The study, taken as a whole, reports: Alloreactive CD4+ clones that could be mapped were on average about 74% Treg-derived with siplizumab, against about 28% in controls. Naive T cell populations appeared to exhibit greater diversity than memory cells and appeared to be major alloresponse contributors. Sequences below about 10^-5 frequency were poorly captured, and few alloreactive clones mapped to unstimulated subsets.

Method: immunoSEQ multiplex PCR; TCRdb's copy keeps in-frame clones and lacks some. The table has approximately 68,000 clones, about 89% seen once. With 3 bases clipped from V and 2 bases from J, the junction kept 3 bases outside the gene matches. Germline CDR1 reads WNHNN; CDR2 reads SYGVQD (reference sequence). This CDR3 region has 15 residues. As concerns this clone: The antigen is undetermined.

Input material: CD8+ T cells sorted from blood. The clonotype comes from a human donor in good health. The chain is built from TRBV10-1 and TRBJ2-3; 9 nucleotides match TRBD2. CDR3 loop: CASSDQREVTDTQYF. CDR3 bases: TGCGCCAGCAGTGACCAGCGGGAGGTCACAGATACGCAGTATTTT.